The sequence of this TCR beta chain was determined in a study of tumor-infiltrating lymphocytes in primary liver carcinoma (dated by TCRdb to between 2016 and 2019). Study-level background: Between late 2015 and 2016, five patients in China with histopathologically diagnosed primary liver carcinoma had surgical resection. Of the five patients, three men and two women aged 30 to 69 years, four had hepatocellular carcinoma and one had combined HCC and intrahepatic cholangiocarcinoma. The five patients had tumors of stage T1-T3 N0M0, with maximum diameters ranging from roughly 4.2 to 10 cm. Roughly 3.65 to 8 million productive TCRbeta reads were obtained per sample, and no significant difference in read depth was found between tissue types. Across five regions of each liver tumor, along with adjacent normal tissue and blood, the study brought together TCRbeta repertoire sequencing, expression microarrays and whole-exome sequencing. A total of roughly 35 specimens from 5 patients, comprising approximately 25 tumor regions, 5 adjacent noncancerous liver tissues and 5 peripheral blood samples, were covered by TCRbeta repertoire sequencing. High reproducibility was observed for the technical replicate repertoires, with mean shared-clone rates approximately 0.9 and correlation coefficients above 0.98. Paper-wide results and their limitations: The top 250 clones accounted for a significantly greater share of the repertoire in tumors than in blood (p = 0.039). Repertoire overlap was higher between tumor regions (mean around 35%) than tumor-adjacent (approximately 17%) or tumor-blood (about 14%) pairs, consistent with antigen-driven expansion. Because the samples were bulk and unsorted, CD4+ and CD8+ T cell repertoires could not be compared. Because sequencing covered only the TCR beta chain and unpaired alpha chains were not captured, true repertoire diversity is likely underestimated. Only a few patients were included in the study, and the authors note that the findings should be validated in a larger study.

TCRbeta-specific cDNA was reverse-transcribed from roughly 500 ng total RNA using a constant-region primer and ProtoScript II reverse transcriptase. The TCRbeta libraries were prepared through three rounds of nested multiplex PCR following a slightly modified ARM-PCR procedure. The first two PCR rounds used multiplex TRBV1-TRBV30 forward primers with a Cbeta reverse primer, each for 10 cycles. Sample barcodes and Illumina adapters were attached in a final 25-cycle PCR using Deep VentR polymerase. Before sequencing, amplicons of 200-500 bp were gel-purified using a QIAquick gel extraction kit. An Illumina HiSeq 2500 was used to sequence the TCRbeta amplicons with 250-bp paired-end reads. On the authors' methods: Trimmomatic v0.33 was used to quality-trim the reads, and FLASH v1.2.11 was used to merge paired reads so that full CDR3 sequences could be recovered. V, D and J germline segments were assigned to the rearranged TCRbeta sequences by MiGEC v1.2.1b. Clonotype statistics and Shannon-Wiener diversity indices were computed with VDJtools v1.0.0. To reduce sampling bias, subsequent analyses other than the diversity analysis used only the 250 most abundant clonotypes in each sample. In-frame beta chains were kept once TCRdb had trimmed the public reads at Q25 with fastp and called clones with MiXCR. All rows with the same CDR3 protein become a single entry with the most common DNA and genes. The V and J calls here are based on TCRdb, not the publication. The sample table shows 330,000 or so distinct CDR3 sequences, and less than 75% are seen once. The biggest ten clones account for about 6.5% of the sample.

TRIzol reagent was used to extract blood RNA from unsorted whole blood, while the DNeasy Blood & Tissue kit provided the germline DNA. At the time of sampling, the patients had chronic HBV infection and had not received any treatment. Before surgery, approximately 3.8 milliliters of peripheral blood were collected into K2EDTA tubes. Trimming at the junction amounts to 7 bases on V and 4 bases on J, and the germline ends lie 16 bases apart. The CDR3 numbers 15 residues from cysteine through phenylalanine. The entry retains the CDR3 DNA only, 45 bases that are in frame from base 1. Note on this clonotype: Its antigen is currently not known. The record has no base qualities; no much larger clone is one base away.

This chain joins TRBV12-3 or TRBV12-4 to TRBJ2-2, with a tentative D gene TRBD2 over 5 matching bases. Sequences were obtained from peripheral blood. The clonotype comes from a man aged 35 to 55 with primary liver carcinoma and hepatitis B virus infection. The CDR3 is CASNSEGRATGELFF. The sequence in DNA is TGTGCCAGCAACTCGGAAGGGCGGGCCACCGGGGAGCTGTTTTTT.